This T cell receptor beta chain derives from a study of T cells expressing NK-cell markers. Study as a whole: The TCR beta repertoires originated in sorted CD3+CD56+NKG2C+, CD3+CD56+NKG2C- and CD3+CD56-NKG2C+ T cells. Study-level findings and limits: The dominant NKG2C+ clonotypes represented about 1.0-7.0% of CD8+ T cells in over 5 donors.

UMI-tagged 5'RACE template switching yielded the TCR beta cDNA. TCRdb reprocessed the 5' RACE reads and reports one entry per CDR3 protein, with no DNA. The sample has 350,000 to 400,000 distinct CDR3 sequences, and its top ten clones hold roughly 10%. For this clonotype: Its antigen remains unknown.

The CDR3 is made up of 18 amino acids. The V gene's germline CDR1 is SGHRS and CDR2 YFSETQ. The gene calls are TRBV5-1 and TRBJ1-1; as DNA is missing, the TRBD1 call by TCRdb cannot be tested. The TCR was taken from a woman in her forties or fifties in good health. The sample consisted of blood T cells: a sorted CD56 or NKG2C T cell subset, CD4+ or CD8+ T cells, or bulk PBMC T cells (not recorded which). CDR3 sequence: CASSLGRDSAMPNTEAFF.